This is a list of T cell receptor beta chains from one sample in a study of cytomegalovirus exposure and HLA in healthy donors. The data were produced by immunoSEQ multiplex PCR, yet TCRdb's version contains in-frame clones alone and is incomplete. The table shows roughly 130,000 clones, with approximately 69% occurring only once. Sequencing was done on a sample of PBMCs. The receptors were gathered from a man between 40 and 49 years old in good health and CMV-seropositive. Each CDR3 is given without its conserved first and last residue.

v_gene	j_gene	CDR3aa
TRBV28	TRBJ2-7	ASTRLAGDRDEQY
TRBV5-1	TRBJ2-1	ASSFRPGTNF
TRBV19	TRBJ2-2	ASSMLAGAYYESNTGELF
TRBV11-2	TRBJ1-2	ASSFGALYGYT
TRBV5-1	TRBJ2-7	ASSFGAGEQH
TRBV2	TRBJ1-1	ASSRQGAAEAF
TRBV27	TRBJ2-7	ASSLRTGYHEQY
TRBV15	TRBJ1-4	ATSRGDRGTEEKLF
TRBV28	TRBJ1-4	ASRTGGPNEKLF
TRBV27	TRBJ1-6	ASSTLLGQVNSPLH
TRBV18	TRBJ2-1	ASSPSTGEREQF
TRBV6-1	TRBJ1-3	ASSGRGGDGNTIY
TRBV2	TRBJ1-6	ASRLTGANSPLH
TRBV6-5	TRBJ1-1	ASSYRDTNTEAF
TRBV7-9	TRBJ2-2	ASSYTTSGGTGELF
TRBV5-4	TRBJ2-3	ASSLRRSLSTDTQY
TRBV7-9	TRBJ2-2	ASSLWSQNTGELF
TRBV9	TRBJ2-5	ASSVEPSGGLKETQY
TRBV2	TRBJ2-5	ASSERTSGVTKTQY
TRBV11-2	TRBJ1-2	ASSFATGSYGYT
TRBV10-2	TRBJ2-5	ASKEGGETQY
TRBV19	TRBJ1-3	ASKTGSSGNTIY
TRBV28	TRBJ2-7	ASSSLAGPSYEQY
TRBV18	TRBJ1-1	ASSPQKANTEAF
TRBV14	TRBJ2-3	ASSQKLRGTDTQY
TRBV5-8	TRBJ2-1	ASSLGTYSYNEQF
TRBV6-1	TRBJ2-7	ASSESGTGGYEQY
TRBV28	TRBJ1-1	ASSFLSISTEAF
TRBV2	TRBJ2-1	ASRRVGQGDNEQF
TRBV11-1	TRBJ2-5	ASKGTGGSQETQY
TRBV13	TRBJ2-3	ASSLNSAVDTQY
TRBV6-5	TRBJ1-3	ASSYSGGDSGNTIY